The following is a TCR beta chain sequence with its context. It lacks a known antigen. This sample stems from a study of monozygotic twins with inflammatory bowel disease (dated by TCRdb to between 2018 and 2020). At the level of the whole study: The complete study included 28 monozygotic twin pairs: 19 IBD-discordant Danish pairs and nine German pairs, of which four were IBD-concordant and five were IBD-discordant. Disease-associated traits were sought mainly through comparisons between IBD patients and their genetically identical healthy co-twins within discordant pairs. Each individual had, on average, about 151 000 unique TCRalpha sequences and 181 000 unique TCRbeta sequences available for analysis.

The library was made by 5' RACE. For each TCR library, approximately 3.5 ug of total RNA was used. For each sample, cDNA synthesis was carried out in eight separate reactions using SMARTScribe reverse transcriptase. Unique molecular identifiers containing a 6-nucleotide sample barcode were introduced through template switching during cDNA synthesis. TCRalpha and TCRbeta cDNA was amplified by two nested PCRs of 16 and 9 cycles, with bead purification after each PCR. Before amplification, the cDNA was treated with uracil DNA-glycosylase and purified using the QIAquick PCR purification kit. The second PCR added Illumina TruSeq-compatible adapters along with sample-specific barcodes. Library quality and concentration were checked on TapeStation and Qubit, and libraries were pooled at about 5 ng each. Sequencing of pooled libraries was carried out on an Illumina HiSeq2500 single-index Rapid Run using 2 x 100 bp reads and custom sequencing primers. For the original study's pipeline: MiGEC version 1.2.6 was used for UMI-based consensus assembly to correct PCR and sequencing errors. MiXCR version 2.1.1 was used to carry out V(D)J alignment, clonotype assembly and CDR3 extraction. To normalise gene usage, clonotype sharing and MAIT/NKT TCR abundance, the analysis used the top 1000, 10 000 and 20 000 clonotypes per sample. After downsampling to 27 000 UMIs, diversity was calculated as the inverse Simpson index using the vegan R package. Paired Mann-Whitney U tests were applied to discordant twin pairs, with Benjamini-Hochberg correction for multiple testing. With the reads reprocessed by TCRdb, a single entry stands for each CDR3 protein sequence and no DNA is reported. For this entry, the V and J calls and clone size follow TCRdb and not the study's own pipeline. This sample's table contains about 300,000 distinct CDR3 sequences. The top ten constitute 5.6% of the sample.

From each donor, a roughly 2.3 ml peripheral blood sample was collected into PAXgene tubes and stored at -80 degrees C. Total RNA was isolated from whole blood with the PAXgene blood miRNA kit on an automated QIAcube, without T cell sorting. Peripheral blood from monozygotic twin pairs who were concordant or discordant for inflammatory bowel disease underwent deep TCRalpha and TCRbeta repertoire profiling using unique molecular barcoding. Smoking habits were recorded for all twin pairs, and each individual was classified as a current, former or never smoker. Study-wide findings and limitations: No single strong signal or clonotype linked to IBD turned up in the results, so the idea that one exists was not supported. Fewer clonotypes were shared with other individuals by IBD patients than by healthy twins, most markedly in patients showing signs of disease activity. Measured by the inverse Simpson index, TCRbeta repertoire diversity was lower in IBD patients than in their healthy co-twins. The analysis was unable to tell different T cell subtypes apart. Differing immunosuppressive treatments among patients may have added background noise and inter-individual variability to the repertoires. Concordant and discordant twins showed no difference in repertoire similarity, possibly because of limited statistical power.

The sample taken for sequencing was blood. The receptor was derived from a human donor with ulcerative colitis or Crohn's disease, or a healthy co-twin of an affected twin (not recorded which).

CDR3 sequence: CSVEWGTGLYNEQFF. The chain couples TRBV29-1 to TRBJ2-1; TCRdb returns TRBD1, unconfirmable since there is no DNA. The germline V gene sets CDR1 to SQVTM and CDR2 to ANQGSEA. The CDR3 runs 15 amino acids, cysteine and phenylalanine included. No DNA is given.